Listed here are 14 T cell receptor beta chains from one sample, sequenced in a study of T cells after yellow fever vaccination. Each CDR3 protein is one row after TCRdb ran MiXCR on the 5' RACE reads. This table holds approximately 450,000 distinct CDR3 sequences, 15% to 20% found once. The starting material was PBMCs, obtained before the yellow fever booster vaccination. The receptor source for this set is a man aged 18 to 30 who received the YFV17D yellow fever vaccine.

The chain recombines TRBV6-5 with TRBJ2-3, with D perhaps TRBD2 (5 bases). V shed 2 bases and J shed 4 bases, with 7 bases lying between them. The CDR3 contains 13 residues. Germline values: CDR1 MNHEY, CDR2 SVGAGI. This chain's CDR3 is CASSYPGSDTQYF. The CDR3 DNA is TGTGCCAGCAGTTACCCGGGGTCAGATACGCAGTATTTT.

There are a few counts of this clonotype. The chain has TRBV18 and TRBJ1-1; 8 nucleotides agree with TRBD1. CDR1 and CDR2 from the germline V gene are KGHSH and LQKENI. With V trimmed by 3 bases and J by 8 bases, 5 bases remained unmatched. The CDR3 spans 13 residues. The chain's CDR3 is CASSPSRTGEAFF. The CDR3 nucleotides read TGTGCCAGCTCACCGTCCCGGACAGGGGAAGCTTTCTTT.

This clonotype was recorded a few times. The chain couples TRBV5-1 to TRBJ2-3; D gene unclear. The CDR3 runs to 14 residues. V shed 1 base and J shed 5 bases, with 11 bases lying between them. Germline lookup yields CDR1 SGHRS and CDR2 YFSETQ. Here the CDR3 reads CASSLSGLGDTQYF. The CDR3 nucleotides are TGCGCCAGCAGCTTGTCCGGATTGGGAGATACGCAGTATTTT.

This rearrangement joins TRBV27 to TRBJ2-5; the match to TRBD2 covers 8 bases. V trimming: 2 bases; J trimming: 5 bases; junction bases outside the gene matches: 7. Germline assignment: CDR1 MNHEY and CDR2 SMNVEV (reference sequence). This CDR3 comprises 15 residues. The CDR3 DNA follows: TGTGCCAGCAGTTTAGAAGCGGGGGCAGGGGAGACCCAGTACTTC. Encoded protein: CASSLEAGAGETQYF.

The V gene is TRBV5-5, the J gene TRBJ2-7, with D perhaps given as TRBD1 or TRBD2 (6 bases each). V lost 0 bases and J lost 3, with 10 bases in between. Germline values: CDR1 SGHKS, CDR2 YYEKEE (reference sequence). The CDR3 loop spans 14 amino acids. This CDR3 reads CASSLAEGGYEQYV. For the CDR3, the DNA is TGTGCCAGCAGCTTGGCCGAGGGGGGCTACGAGCAGTACGTC.

This chain joins TRBV15 and TRBJ1-2; no clear D gene. The germline V gene encodes CDR1 LNHNV and CDR2 YYDKDF (reference sequence). Trimming removed 4 bases from V and 5 bases from J, with 8 bases in between. This CDR3 contains 12 residues. The CDR3 loop reads CATSTRSYGYTF. In DNA form, the CDR3 reads TGTGCCACCAGCACACGTTCATATGGCTACACCTTC.

There are a few counts of this clonotype. The rearrangement uses TRBV7-2 and TRBJ1-1; D not certain. The CDR3 totals 14 residues. Germline V gene sequence: CDR1 SGHTA, CDR2 FQGNSA. Between the trimmed V and J ends, which lost 0 bases and 1 base, there was a span of 6 bases. The CDR3 region has the DNA TGTGCCAGCAGCTTAGCGGGGTCGAACACTGAAGCTTTCTTT. Translating gives CASSLAGSNTEAFF.

The rearrangement uses TRBV6-1 and TRBJ2-6, with 7 nucleotides matching TRBD1. After removal of 6 bases from V and 4 bases from J, the junction contained 6 bases not matched to a gene. This CDR3 region has 15 residues. Germline lookup yields CDR1 MNHNS and CDR2 SASEGT. CDR3 sequence: CASSYGTAGANVLTF. CDR3 DNA sequence: TGTGCCAGCAGCTATGGGACAGCCGGGGCCAACGTCCTGACTTTC.

The V gene is TRBV7-6, the J gene TRBJ2-3; no definite D call. The CDR3 sequence is 12 residues long. The V gene lost 4 bases and the J gene lost 5 bases, with 7 bases spanning the gap. Germline V gene sequence: CDR1 SGHVS, CDR2 FNYEAQ. The CDR3, as DNA: TGTGCCAGCAGCTCTTTGATAGATACGCAGTATTTT. Residues: CASSSLIDTQYF.

This clonotype was found a few times. This CDR3 reads CASSPWGGGPYEQYV. The CDR3, as DNA: TGCGCCAGCAGCCCCTGGGGAGGGGGTCCCTACGAGCAGTACGTC. The chain recombines TRBV4-3 with TRBJ2-7, with D perhaps TRBD2 (7 bases). The germline V and J ends were trimmed by 4 bases and 2 bases, with 15 bases remaining between them. There are 15 residues in the CDR3. In germline, CDR1 is LGHNA, CDR2 YSLEER.

The chain joins TRBV24-1 to TRBJ1-5; tentatively, D is TRBD1 (6 bases). Germline lookup yields CDR1 KGHDR and CDR2 SFDVKD. The CDR3 runs 13 residues. The V end lost 5 bases, the J end lost 7 bases, and 11 bases lay between the germline ends. CDR3 sequence: CATSAGAGQPQHF. The CDR3 DNA is TGTGCCACCAGTGCGGGGGCCGGGCAGCCCCAGCATTTT.

This clonotype was found many times. Here the CDR3 reads CASSFTGTGNTIYF. The CDR3 DNA is TGTGCCAGCAGCTTCACCGGGACAGGAAACACCATATATTTT. The chain joins TRBV7-9 to TRBJ1-3; D is perhaps TRBD1 (6 bases). The CDR3 spans 14 residues. Germline values: CDR1 SEHNR, CDR2 FQNEAQ (reference sequence). The V end lost 3 bases, the J end lost 4 bases, and 10 bases lay between the germline ends.

This clonotype turned up a few times. The V and J genes are TRBV6-1 and TRBJ1-3; no clear D gene. Per the germline V gene, CDR1 is MNHNS and CDR2 is SASEGT. V lost 2 bases, J lost 3 bases, and 5 bases lay in between. CDR3 length: 13 residues. The CDR3 reads CASSESVGNTIYF. CDR3 DNA sequence: TGTGCCAGCAGTGAATCTGTTGGAAACACCATATATTTT.

This clonotype showed up just once. V is TRBV30 and J is TRBJ2-5, with 8 bases lining up with TRBD1. Looked up from germline, CDR1 is GTSNPN and CDR2 is SVGIG (reference sequence). V dropped 3 bases and J dropped 1; count of bases not matched to a gene: 7. The CDR3 length is 15 residues. The CDR3 loop is CAWSATGALQETQYF. CDR3 sequence (DNA): TGTGCCTGGAGCGCGACAGGGGCCCTCCAAGAGACCCAGTACTTC.